What follows are 22 T cell receptor beta chains derived from one specimen sequenced in a study of beta chain features in type 1 diabetes. Every bit of the isolated RNA underwent reverse transcription, so sequencing read expressed TCRB transcripts. The repertoire was sequenced with immunoSEQ multiplex PCR; TCRdb's copy has only in-frame clones and lacks some. The sample lists more than 150,000 clones, 10% to 15% occurring once. The source material was central memory CD4+ T cells from blood. Source of these receptors: a woman younger than 35 in good health.

The genes are TRBV19 and TRBJ1-5, with 7 positions matching TRBD1. The CDR3 covers 16 residues. CDR1 is LNHDA, CDR2 SQIVND, per germline (reference sequence). The J segment lost 6 bases and the V segment lost 4 bases, leaving 12 bases of the junction unmatched. The CDR3 reads CASSTRYTGDGQPQHF. CDR3 in DNA: TGTGCCAGTAGTACCCGATATACAGGGGACGGTCAGCCCCAGCATTTT.

This clone was found a few times. The rearrangement joins TRBV28 to TRBJ2-1, with 9 bases that match TRBD2. The CDR3 consists of 14 residues. Germline trimming cut 8 bases from V and 8 bases from J; bases unmatched to any gene: 10. Germline V gene sequence: CDR1 MDHEN, CDR2 SYDVKM. CDR3 in DNA: TGTGCCAGCTACCGGACTAGCGTAGGGGATGAGCAGTTCTTC. Protein: CASYRTSVGDEQFF.

The genes are TRBV7-3 and TRBJ1-2, with D possibly being TRBD1 (5 bases). Trimming pared 5 bases from V and 2 bases from J, leaving 9 bases between. Germline assignment: CDR1 SGHTA and CDR2 FQGTGA. The CDR3 loop spans 13 amino acids. Here the CDR3 DNA reads TGTGCCAGCAGCATCAGGGAAAACTATGGCTACACCTTC. Encoded protein: CASSIRENYGYTF.

The chain carries TRBV28 and TRBJ2-7; D is perhaps TRBD2 (6 bases). Germline loops: CDR1 MDHEN, CDR2 SYDVKM. This CDR3 is 13 amino acids long. Between the trimmed V and J ends, which lost 6 bases and 6 bases, there was a span of 15 bases. The CDR3 spells CASREPGGVEQYF. The CDR3 DNA reads TGTGCCAGCAGGGAACCCGGAGGGGTCGAGCAGTACTTC. The full variable domain, rest sourced from reference TRBV28 and TRBJ2-7, is DVKVTQSSRYLVKRTGEKVFLECVQDMDHENMFWYRQDPGLGLRLIYFSYDVKMKEKGDIPEGYSVSREKKERFSLILESASTNQTSMYLCASREPGGVEQYFGPGTRLTVT.

J is TRBJ2-1 and V is TRBV7-3; 9 nucleotides match TRBD2. The germline gives CDR1 SGHTA, CDR2 FQGTGA. The CDR3 consists of 15 residues. V lost 5 bases to trimming and J lost 3 bases; unmatched junction nucleotides: 5. Here the CDR3 DNA reads TGTGCCAGCAGCGTGGCTAGCGGGATCTACAATGAGCAGTTCTTC. This translates into CASSVASGIYNEQFF.

V is TRBV29-1 and J is TRBJ2-2; 10 positions agree with TRBD1. Germline CDR1 SQVTM, CDR2 ANQGSEA. The junction had 6 bases not matched to a gene; V was cut back by 7 bases and J by 4 bases. CDR3 size: 14 residues. The CDR3, as DNA: TGCAGCGGAACCGGGACAGGGGCCACCGGGGAGCTGTTTTTT. Its protein product is CSGTGTGATGELFF.

The table lists this clone with a few counts. This rearrangement joins TRBV29-1 to TRBJ2-1, with TRBD2 matching 7 bases. This CDR3 region has 17 residues. V lost 1 base and J lost 2; bases outside the gene matches: 11. Germline V CDR1 and CDR2: SQVTM, ANQGSEA. The CDR3 region is CSVEGTWYSGPYNEQFF. The CDR3, as DNA: TGCAGCGTTGAAGGCACCTGGTATAGCGGGCCCTACAATGAGCAGTTCTTC.

This clone was seen more than once but under ten times. The chain is built from TRBV4-1 and TRBJ1-2, with 7 nucleotides matching TRBD1. Germline assignment: CDR1 MGHRA and CDR2 YSYEKL. Trimming at V came to 6 bases and at J to 7 bases, leaving 11 bases not matched to a gene. The CDR3 sequence is 14 residues long. The chain's CDR3 is CASRGDRDSSGYTF. The CDR3 nucleotides are TGCGCCAGCAGGGGAGACAGGGATTCTTCTGGCTACACCTTC.

In this sample, this clone turned up a few times. The same CDR3 arises from other DNA sequences in this sample as well. The chain joins TRBV14 to TRBJ2-1, with 7 bases identical to TRBD2. Germline assignment: CDR1 SGHDN and CDR2 FVKESK. The CDR3 has 15 amino acids. V dropped 5 bases and J dropped 1; count of bases not matched to a gene: 5. CDR3 coding DNA: TGTGCCAGCAGCTTGAGCGGGGCTTCCTACAATGAGCAGTTCTTC. It translates to CASSLSGASYNEQFF.

The V call is TRBV30, the J call TRBJ1-5; D might be TRBD1 (5 bases). CDR3 length: 14 amino acids. V was trimmed by 0 bases and J by 3 bases, leaving 9 bases between them. CDR1 GTSNPN and CDR2 SVGIG come from the germline V gene (reference sequence). The CDR3 protein is CAWSVGHTNQPQHF. The CDR3, as DNA: TGTGCCTGGAGTGTCGGACACACCAATCAGCCCCAGCATTTT. The entire variable domain, with the rest obtained from reference TRBV30 and TRBJ1-5, is as follows: SQTIHQWPATLVQPVGSPLSLECTVEGTSNPNLYWYRQAAGRGLQLLFYSVGIGQISSEVPQNLSASRPQDRQFILSSKKLLLSDSGFYLCAWSVGHTNQPQHFGDGTRLSIL.

This clone has just a few counts. J is TRBJ2-1 and V is TRBV28, with D unresolved. This CDR3 is built from 13 residues. Germline assignment: CDR1 MDHEN and CDR2 SYDVKM. V was trimmed by 4 bases and J by 7 bases, leaving 11 bases between them. The CDR3 region is CASSWRAGNEQFF. The CDR3 DNA follows: TGTGCCAGCAGTTGGCGCGCCGGGAATGAGCAGTTCTTC.

In this sample, this clone turned up a few times. The rearrangement uses TRBV6-1 and TRBJ2-1; D possibly corresponds to TRBD2 (6 bases). V was cut by 5 bases and J by 7 bases, with 15 bases left in between. CDR3 length: 14 residues. In germline, CDR1 is MNHNS, CDR2 SASEGT. CDR3 region: CASSPREKPNEQFF. As DNA, the CDR3 is TGTGCCAGCAGTCCCCGGGAGAAACCGAATGAGCAGTTCTTC.

The genes are TRBV19 and TRBJ1-2, with TRBD1 matching over 7 bases. The CDR3 totals 16 residues. CDR1 LNHDA and CDR2 SQIVND come from the germline V gene (reference sequence). The junction had 16 bases not matched to a gene; V was cut back by 9 bases and J by 3 bases. For the CDR3, the DNA is TGTGCCAGCCGTACCGCTTCTACAGGGGCGTACTATGGCTACACCTTC. Its translation: CASRTASTGAYYGYTF.

Only a few counts were recorded for this clone. This chain connects TRBV27 to TRBJ1-4; unclear D gene. The CDR3 runs 15 residues. Germline CDR1 MNHEY, CDR2 SMNVEV (reference sequence). Between the trimmed V and J ends, which lost 2 bases and 0 bases, there was a span of 7 bases. The CDR3 nucleotides are TGTGCCAGCAGTTTACGGCGGGCAACTAATGAAAAACTGTTTTTT. This gives the protein CASSLRRATNEKLFF.

A few counts support this clone. The chain combines TRBV19 with TRBJ2-7; D possibly corresponds to TRBD1 (5 bases). The germline CDR1 and CDR2 sequences are LNHDA and SQIVND (reference sequence). This CDR3 has 14 residues. V was shortened by 6 bases and J by 2 bases, with 14 bases between the two germline ends. In nucleotides, the CDR3 is TGTGCCAGTAGATTAACTGGGGCTACCTACGAGCAGTACTTC. The encoded protein is CASRLTGATYEQYF. The complete variable domain, with remaining parts taken from reference TRBV19 and TRBJ2-7, reads DGGITQSPKYLFRKEGQNVTLSCEQNLNHDAMYWYRQDPGQGLRLIYYSQIVNDFQKGDIAEGYSVSREKKESFPLTVTSAQKNPTAFYLCASRLTGATYEQYFGPGTRLTVT.

DNA for the CDR3: TGCGCCAGCAGCTTGGATCAGCTGGCGGGATCCTACAATGAGCAGTTCTTC. Translating gives CASSLDQLAGSYNEQFF. The J gene is TRBJ2-1, the V gene TRBV5-1, with D perhaps TRBD2 (6 bases). This CDR3 has 17 amino acids. V was shortened by 0 bases and J by 1 base, with 14 bases between the two germline ends. The germline gives CDR1 SGHRS, CDR2 YFSETQ.

This clone was detected only a few times. This rearrangement joins TRBV5-1 to TRBJ2-5; TRBD1 agrees at 7 bases. In germline, CDR1 is SGHRS, CDR2 YFSETQ. Unmatched junction bases numbered 10, after V lost 4 bases and J lost 4 bases. This CDR3 contains 15 residues. In DNA, the CDR3 is TGCGCCAGCAGCCGATTCGGACAGGAGAGAGAGACCCAGTACTTC. This gives the protein CASSRFGQERETQYF.

The rearrangement links TRBV10-3 to TRBJ1-1, with D possibly being TRBD1 (6 bases). The CDR3 covers 14 residues. Trimming removed 4 bases from V and 2 bases from J, with 11 bases in between. The germline V gene encodes CDR1 ENHRY and CDR2 SYGVKD. The CDR3 bases are TGTGCCATCAGTGCAACGGACAGTAACACTGAAGCTTTCTTT. Residues: CAISATDSNTEAFF.

This clone showed up just a few times. The rearrangement uses TRBV7-2 and TRBJ1-2; D might be TRBD1 (6 bases). This CDR3 has 12 residues. Per the germline V gene, CDR1 is SGHTA and CDR2 is FQGNSA. V gave up 5 bases and J gave up 7 bases, with 11 bases separating them. CDR3 sequence: CASSLDRSGYTF. The DNA for the CDR3 is TGTGCCAGCAGCCTAGACAGGTCTGGCTACACCTTC. The full variable domain, in which reference TRBV7-2 and TRBJ1-2 provide the parts outside the CDR3, is GAGVSQSPSNKVTEKGKDVELRCDPISGHTALYWYRQSLGQGLEFLIYFQGNSAPDKSGLPSDRFSAERTGGSVSTLTIQRTQQEDSAVYLCASSLDRSGYTFGSGTRLTVV.

This clone was seen many times. The chain carries TRBV7-2 and TRBJ1-2; D is undetermined. V was cut by 1 base and J by 2 bases, with 11 bases left in between. The germline CDR1 and CDR2 sequences are SGHTA and FQGNSA. CDR3 size: 15 residues. Written as DNA, the CDR3 is TGTGCCAGCAGCTTAGGTTCCGGGGTAAACTATGGCTACACCTTC. Amino acids: CASSLGSGVNYGYTF. The whole variable domain, remainder taken from reference TRBV7-2 and TRBJ1-2, is GAGVSQSPSNKVTEKGKDVELRCDPISGHTALYWYRQSLGQGLEFLIYFQGNSAPDKSGLPSDRFSAERTGGSVSTLTIQRTQQEDSAVYLCASSLGSGVNYGYTFGSGTRLTVV.

The chain joins TRBV7-9 to TRBJ1-2; D might be TRBD1 (6 bases). The CDR3 extends over 15 amino acids. Germline values: CDR1 SEHNR, CDR2 FQNEAQ (reference sequence). V gave up 5 bases and J gave up 8 bases, with 21 bases separating them. CDR3 DNA: TGTGCCAGCAGCCCGTCCCTCGTGGGGGCGAAGGGCTACACCTTC. Protein product: CASSPSLVGAKGYTF.

This clone appeared a few times. V and J are TRBV19 and TRBJ2-1; 11 nucleotides align to TRBD2. In germline, CDR1 is LNHDA, CDR2 SQIVND (reference sequence). With V trimmed by 6 bases and J by 0 bases, 4 bases remained unmatched. The CDR3 loop spans 16 amino acids. The CDR3 nucleotides read TGTGCCAGTAGGGATAGCGGGAGGGCCTCCTACAATGAGCAGTTCTTC. This sequence encodes CASRDSGRASYNEQFF.